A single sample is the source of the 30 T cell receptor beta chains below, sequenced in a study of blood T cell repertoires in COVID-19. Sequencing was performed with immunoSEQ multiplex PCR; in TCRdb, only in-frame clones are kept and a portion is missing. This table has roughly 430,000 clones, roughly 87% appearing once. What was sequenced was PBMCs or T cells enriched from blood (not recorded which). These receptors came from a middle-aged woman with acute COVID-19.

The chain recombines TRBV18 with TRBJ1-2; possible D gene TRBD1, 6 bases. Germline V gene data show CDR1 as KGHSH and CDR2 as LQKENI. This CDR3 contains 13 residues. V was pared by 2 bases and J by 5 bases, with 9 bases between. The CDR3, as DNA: TGTGCCAGCTCACCAGGGGACACATATGGCTACACCTTC. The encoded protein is CASSPGDTYGYTF.

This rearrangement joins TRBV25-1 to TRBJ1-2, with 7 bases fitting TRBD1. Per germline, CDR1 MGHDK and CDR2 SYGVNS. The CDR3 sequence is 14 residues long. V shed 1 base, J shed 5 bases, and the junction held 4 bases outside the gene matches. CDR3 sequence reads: CASSESGGKYGYTF. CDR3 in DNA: TGTGCCAGCAGTGAATCAGGGGGAAAATATGGCTACACCTTC.

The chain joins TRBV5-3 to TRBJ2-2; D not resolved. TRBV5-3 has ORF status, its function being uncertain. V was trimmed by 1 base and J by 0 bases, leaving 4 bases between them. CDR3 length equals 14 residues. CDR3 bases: TGTGCCAGAAGCTTGACTACGAACACCGGGGAGCTGTTTTTT. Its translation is CARSLTTNTGELFF.

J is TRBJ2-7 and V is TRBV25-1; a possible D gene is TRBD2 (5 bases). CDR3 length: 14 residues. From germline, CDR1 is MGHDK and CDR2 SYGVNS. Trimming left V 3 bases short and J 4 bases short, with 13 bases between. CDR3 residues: CASSDEGLEYEQYF. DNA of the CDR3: TGTGCCAGCAGTGACGAGGGTTTGGAATACGAGCAGTACTTC.

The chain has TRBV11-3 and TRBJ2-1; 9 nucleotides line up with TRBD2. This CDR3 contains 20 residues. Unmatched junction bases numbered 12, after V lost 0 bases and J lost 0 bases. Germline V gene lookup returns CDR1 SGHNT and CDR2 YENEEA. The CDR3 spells CASSLDISGGPLSSYNEQFF. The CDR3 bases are TGTGCCAGCAGCTTAGATATTAGCGGGGGCCCTTTGAGCTCCTACAATGAGCAGTTCTTC.

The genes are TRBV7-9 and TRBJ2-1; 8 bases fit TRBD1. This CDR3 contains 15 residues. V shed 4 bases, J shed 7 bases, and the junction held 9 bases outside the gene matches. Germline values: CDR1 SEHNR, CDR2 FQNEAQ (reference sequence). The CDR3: CASSYGQGVGNEQFF. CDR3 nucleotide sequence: TGTGCCAGCAGCTACGGACAGGGCGTTGGGAATGAGCAGTTCTTC.

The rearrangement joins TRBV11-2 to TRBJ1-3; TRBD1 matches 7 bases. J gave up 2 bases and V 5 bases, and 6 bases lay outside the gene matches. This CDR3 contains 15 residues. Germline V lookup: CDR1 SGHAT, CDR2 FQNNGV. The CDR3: CASSQWTGAGNTIYF. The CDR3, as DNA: TGTGCCAGCAGCCAATGGACAGGAGCTGGAAACACCATATATTTT.

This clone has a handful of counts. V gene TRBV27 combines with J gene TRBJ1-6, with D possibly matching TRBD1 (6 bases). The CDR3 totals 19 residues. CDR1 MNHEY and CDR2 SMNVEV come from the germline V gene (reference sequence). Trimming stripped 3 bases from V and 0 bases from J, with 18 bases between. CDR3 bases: TGTGCCAGCAGTTTTACCGGACAGCGTGCCAGCTCCTATAATTCACCCCTCCACTTT. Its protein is CASSFTGQRASSYNSPLHF.

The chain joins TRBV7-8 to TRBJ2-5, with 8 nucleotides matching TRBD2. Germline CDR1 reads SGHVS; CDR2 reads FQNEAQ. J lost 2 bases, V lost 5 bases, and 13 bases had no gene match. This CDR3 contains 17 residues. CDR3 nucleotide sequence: TGTGCCAGCAGCCCCCGGGTGCTTAGCGGGGTACAAGAGACCCAGTACTTC. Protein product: CASSPRVLSGVQETQYF.

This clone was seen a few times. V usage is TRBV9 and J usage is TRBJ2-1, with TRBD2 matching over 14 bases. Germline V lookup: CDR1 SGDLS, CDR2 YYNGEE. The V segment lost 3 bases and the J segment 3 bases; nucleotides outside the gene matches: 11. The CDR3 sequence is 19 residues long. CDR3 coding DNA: TGTGCCAGCAGCGAAAGCCAGACTAGCGGGGGGGCTTTCTACAATGAGCAGTTCTTC. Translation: CASSESQTSGGAFYNEQFF.

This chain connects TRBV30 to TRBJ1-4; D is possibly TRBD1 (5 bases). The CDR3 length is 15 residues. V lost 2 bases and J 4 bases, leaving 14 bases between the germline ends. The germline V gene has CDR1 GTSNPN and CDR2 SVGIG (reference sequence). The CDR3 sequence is CAWSSLRDFNEKLFF. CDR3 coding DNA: TGTGCCTGGAGTTCCCTCCGGGACTTTAATGAAAAACTGTTTTTT.

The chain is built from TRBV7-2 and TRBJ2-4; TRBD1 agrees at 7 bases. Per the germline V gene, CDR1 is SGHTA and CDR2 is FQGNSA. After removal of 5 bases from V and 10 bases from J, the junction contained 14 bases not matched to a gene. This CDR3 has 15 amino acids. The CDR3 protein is CASSPETGSPRIQYF. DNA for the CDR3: TGTGCCAGCAGCCCAGAGACAGGGTCCCCCCGGATTCAGTACTTC.

Written as DNA, the CDR3 is TGTGCCAGCAGTTACTCGGCAGGGTCGGAGACCCAGTACTTC. It yields the protein CASSYSAGSETQYF. The genes are TRBV6-6 and TRBJ2-5; D may be TRBD1 (5 bases). This CDR3 has 14 amino acids. CDR1 and CDR2 (germline): MNHNY, SVGAGI (reference sequence). The V and J ends lost 0 bases and 5 bases respectively, with 10 bases between them.

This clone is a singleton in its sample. The CDR3: CASSTRVGQGNYGYTF. CDR3 DNA sequence: TGTGCCAGCAGCACCCGGGTGGGGCAGGGTAACTATGGCTACACCTTC. The chain links TRBV9 to TRBJ1-2, with TRBD1 as a possible D gene (5 bases). The germline gives CDR1 SGDLS, CDR2 YYNGEE. Trimming shortened V by 4 bases and J by 1 base, and 17 bases separated the two germline ends. The CDR3 has 16 amino acids.

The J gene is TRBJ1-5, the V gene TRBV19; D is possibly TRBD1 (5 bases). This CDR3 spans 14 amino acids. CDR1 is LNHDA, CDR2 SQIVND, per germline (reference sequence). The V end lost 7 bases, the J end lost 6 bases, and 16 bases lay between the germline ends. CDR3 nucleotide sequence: TGTGCCAGTACCGTACCCGGGGGTGGTCAGCCCCAGCATTTT. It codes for CASTVPGGGQPQHF. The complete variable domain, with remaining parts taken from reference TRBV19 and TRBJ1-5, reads DGGITQSPKYLFRKEGQNVTLSCEQNLNHDAMYWYRQDPGQGLRLIYYSQIVNDFQKGDIAEGYSVSREKKESFPLTVTSAQKNPTAFYLCASTVPGGGQPQHFGDGTRLSIL.

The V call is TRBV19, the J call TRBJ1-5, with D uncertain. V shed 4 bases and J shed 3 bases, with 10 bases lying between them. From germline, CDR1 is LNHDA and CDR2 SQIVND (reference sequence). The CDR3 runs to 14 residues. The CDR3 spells CASSTFGSNQPQHF. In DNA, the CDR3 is TGTGCCAGTAGTACTTTCGGTTCCAATCAGCCCCAGCATTTT.

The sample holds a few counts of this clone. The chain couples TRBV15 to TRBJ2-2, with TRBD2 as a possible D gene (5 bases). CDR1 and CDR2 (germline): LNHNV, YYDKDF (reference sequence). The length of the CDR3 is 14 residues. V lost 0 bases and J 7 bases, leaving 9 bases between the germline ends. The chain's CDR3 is CATSRDRGIGELFF. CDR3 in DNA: TGTGCCACCAGCAGAGATAGAGGGATCGGGGAGCTGTTTTTT.

CDR3: CASSLRLPNYGYTF. The CDR3 coding sequence is TGTGCCAGCAGTCTTCGGTTACCTAACTATGGCTACACCTTC. This chain connects TRBV28 to TRBJ1-2; D unclear. The CDR3 runs 14 residues. With 5 bases removed from V and 0 bases from J, the gap between germline ends came to 10 bases. Germline V gene sequence: CDR1 MDHEN, CDR2 SYDVKM.

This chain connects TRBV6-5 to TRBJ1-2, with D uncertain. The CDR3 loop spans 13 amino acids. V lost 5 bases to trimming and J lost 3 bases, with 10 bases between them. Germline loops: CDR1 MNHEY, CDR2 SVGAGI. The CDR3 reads CASSTKEDYGYTF. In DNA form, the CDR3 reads TGTGCCAGCAGTACTAAGGAGGACTATGGCTACACCTTC.

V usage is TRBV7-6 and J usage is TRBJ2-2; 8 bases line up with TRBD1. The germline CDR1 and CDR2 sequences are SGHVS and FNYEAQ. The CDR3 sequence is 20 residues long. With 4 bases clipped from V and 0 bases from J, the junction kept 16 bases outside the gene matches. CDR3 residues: CASSSSSAGGALSNTGELFF. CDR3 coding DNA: TGTGCCAGCAGCTCAAGCAGTGCAGGGGGCGCGTTATCGAACACCGGGGAGCTGTTTTTT.

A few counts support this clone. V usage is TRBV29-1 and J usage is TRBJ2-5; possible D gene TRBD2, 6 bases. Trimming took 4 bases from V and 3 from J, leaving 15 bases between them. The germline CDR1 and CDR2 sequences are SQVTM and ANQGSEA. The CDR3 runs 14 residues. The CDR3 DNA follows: TGCAGCGTTGCTGGCGGGGTGGGAAAAGAGACCCAGTACTTC. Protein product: CSVAGGVGKETQYF.

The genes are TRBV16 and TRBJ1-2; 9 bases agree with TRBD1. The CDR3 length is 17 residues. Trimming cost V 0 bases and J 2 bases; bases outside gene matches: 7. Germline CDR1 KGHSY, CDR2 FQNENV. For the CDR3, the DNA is TGTGCCAGCAGCCAATCGCGCCGGGACAGGGCGAACTATGGCTACACCTTC. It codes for CASSQSRRDRANYGYTF.

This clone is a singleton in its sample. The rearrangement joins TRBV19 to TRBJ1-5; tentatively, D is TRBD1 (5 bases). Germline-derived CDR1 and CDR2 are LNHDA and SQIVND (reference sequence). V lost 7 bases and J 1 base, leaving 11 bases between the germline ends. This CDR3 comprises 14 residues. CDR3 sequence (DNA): TGTGCCAGTATTTCGGACATAAGCAATCAGCCCCAGCATTTT. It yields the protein CASISDISNQPQHF.

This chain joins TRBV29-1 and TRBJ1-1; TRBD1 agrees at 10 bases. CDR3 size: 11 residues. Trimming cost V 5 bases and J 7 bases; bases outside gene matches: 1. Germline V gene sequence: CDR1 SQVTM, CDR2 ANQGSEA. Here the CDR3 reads CSVRDRGEAFF. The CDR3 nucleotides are TGCAGCGTTCGGGACAGGGGTGAAGCTTTCTTT.

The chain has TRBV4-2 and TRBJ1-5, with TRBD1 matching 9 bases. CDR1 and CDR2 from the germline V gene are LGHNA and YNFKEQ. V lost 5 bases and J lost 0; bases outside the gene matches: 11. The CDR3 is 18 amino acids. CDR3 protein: CASSSYRGQVSSNQPQHF. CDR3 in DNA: TGTGCCAGCAGCTCTTACAGGGGGCAAGTAAGTAGCAATCAGCCCCAGCATTTT.

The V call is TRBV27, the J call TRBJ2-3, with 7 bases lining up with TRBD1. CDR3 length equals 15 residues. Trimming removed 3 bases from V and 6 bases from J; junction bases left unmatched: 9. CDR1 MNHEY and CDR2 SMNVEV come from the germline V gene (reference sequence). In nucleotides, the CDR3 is TGTGCCAGCAGTTTTGAGGGGGCCCTCATTGATACGCAGTATTTT. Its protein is CASSFEGALIDTQYF.

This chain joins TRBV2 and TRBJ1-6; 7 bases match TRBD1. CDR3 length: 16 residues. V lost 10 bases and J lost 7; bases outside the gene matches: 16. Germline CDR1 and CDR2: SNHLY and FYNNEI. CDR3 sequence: CAIRRKDTGDNSPLHF. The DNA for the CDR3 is TGTGCCATCAGGAGGAAGGATACAGGGGACAATTCACCCCTCCACTTT.

This CDR3 reads CASSIGLGPNSGNTIYF. The CDR3, as DNA: TGTGCCAGTAGTATCGGGCTGGGGCCAAACTCTGGAAACACCATATATTTT. J is TRBJ1-3 and V is TRBV19, with a tentative D call TRBD1 (5 bases). The CDR3 has 17 amino acids. Germline CDR1 and CDR2: LNHDA and SQIVND (reference sequence). The germline V and J ends were trimmed by 3 bases and 0 bases, with 15 bases remaining between them.

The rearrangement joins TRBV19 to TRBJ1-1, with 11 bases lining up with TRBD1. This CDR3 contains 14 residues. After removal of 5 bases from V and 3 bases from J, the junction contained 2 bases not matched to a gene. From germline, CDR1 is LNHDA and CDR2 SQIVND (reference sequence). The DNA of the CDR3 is TGTGCCAGTAGTCTGGGACAGGGGGACACTGAAGCTTTCTTT. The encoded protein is CASSLGQGDTEAFF. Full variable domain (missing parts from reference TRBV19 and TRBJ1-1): DGGITQSPKYLFRKEGQNVTLSCEQNLNHDAMYWYRQDPGQGLRLIYYSQIVNDFQKGDIAEGYSVSREKKESFPLTVTSAQKNPTAFYLCASSLGQGDTEAFFGQGTRLTVV.

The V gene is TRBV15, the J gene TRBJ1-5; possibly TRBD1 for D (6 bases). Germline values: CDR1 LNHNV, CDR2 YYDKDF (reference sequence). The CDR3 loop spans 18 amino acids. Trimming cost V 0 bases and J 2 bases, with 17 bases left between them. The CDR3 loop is CATSRDLPHRVRNQPQHF. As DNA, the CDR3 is TGTGCCACCAGCAGAGATCTCCCGCACAGGGTTCGCAATCAGCCCCAGCATTTT.